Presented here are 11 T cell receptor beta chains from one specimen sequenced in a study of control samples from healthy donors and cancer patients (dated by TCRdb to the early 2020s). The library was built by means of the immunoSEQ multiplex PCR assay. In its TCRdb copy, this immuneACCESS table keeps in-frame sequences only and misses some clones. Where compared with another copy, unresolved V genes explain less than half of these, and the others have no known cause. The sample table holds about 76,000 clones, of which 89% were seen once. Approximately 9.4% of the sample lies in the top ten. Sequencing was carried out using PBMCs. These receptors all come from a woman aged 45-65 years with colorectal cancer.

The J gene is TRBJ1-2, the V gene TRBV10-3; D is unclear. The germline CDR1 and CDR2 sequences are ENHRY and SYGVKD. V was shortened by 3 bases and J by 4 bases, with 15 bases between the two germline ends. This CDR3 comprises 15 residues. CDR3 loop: CAISDPGMYSYGYTF. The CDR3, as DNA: TGTGCCATCAGTGACCCGGGAATGTATAGCTATGGCTACACCTTC.

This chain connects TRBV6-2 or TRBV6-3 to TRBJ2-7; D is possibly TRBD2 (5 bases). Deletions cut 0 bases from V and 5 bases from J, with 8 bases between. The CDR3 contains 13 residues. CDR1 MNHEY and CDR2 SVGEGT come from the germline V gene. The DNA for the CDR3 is TGTGCCAGCAGTTACTCGAGAGGGCACGAGCAGTACGTC. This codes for CASSYSRGHEQYV.

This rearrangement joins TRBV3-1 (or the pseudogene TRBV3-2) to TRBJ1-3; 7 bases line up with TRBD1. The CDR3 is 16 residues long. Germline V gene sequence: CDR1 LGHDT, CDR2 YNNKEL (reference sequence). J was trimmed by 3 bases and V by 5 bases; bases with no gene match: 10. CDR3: CASSVNGQVYGNTIYF. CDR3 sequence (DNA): TGTGCCAGCAGCGTAAATGGACAGGTCTATGGAAACACCATATATTTT.

CDR3 amino acids: CASSARGQEYNEQFF. DNA of the CDR3: TGCGCCAGCAGCGCCAGGGGGCAAGAGTACAATGAGCAGTTCTTC. The V and J genes are TRBV5-1 and TRBJ2-1; 8 bases are a match to TRBD1. Looked up from germline, CDR1 is SGHRS and CDR2 is YFSETQ. The CDR3 sequence is 15 residues long. Losses at the gene ends were 4 bases for V and 4 bases for J; bases not matched to a gene: 7. Full variable domain (missing parts from reference TRBV5-1 and TRBJ2-1): KAGVTQTPRYLIKTRGQQVTLSCSPISGHRSVSWYQQTPGQGLQFLFEYFSETQRNKGNFPGRFSGRQFSNSRSEMNVSTLELGDSALYLCASSARGQEYNEQFFGPGTRLTVL.

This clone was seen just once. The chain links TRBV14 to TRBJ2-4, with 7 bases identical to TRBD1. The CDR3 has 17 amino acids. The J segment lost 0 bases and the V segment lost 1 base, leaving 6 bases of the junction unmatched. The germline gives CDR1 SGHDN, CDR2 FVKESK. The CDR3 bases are TGTGCCAGCAGCCAAGGTCCGGGACAGCTAGCCAAAAACATTCAGTACTTC. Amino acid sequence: CASSQGPGQLAKNIQYF.

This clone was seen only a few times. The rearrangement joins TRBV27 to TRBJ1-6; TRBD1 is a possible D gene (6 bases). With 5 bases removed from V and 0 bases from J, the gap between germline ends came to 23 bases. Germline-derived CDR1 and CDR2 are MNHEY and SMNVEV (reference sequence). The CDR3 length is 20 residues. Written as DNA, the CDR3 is TGTGCCAGCAGTCAGCGGGGGCTACAGAAGGGGTACTCCTATAATTCACCCCTCCACTTT. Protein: CASSQRGLQKGYSYNSPLHF.

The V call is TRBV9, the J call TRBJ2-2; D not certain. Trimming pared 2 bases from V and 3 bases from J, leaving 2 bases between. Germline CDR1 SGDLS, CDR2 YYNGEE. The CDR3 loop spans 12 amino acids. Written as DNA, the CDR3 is TGTGCCAGCAGCGTCTACACCGGGGAGCTGTTTTTT. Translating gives CASSVYTGELFF.

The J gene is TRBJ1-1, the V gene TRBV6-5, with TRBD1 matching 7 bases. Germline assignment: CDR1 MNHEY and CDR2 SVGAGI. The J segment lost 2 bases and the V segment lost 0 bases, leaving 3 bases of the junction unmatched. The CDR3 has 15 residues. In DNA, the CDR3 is TGTGCCAGCAGTTACTCAGGGACAGCCAACACTGAAGCTTTCTTT. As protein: CASSYSGTANTEAFF.

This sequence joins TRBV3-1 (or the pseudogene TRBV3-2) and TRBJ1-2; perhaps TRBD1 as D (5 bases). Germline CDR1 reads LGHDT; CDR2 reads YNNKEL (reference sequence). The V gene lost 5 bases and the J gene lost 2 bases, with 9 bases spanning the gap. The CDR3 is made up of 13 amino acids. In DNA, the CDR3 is TGTGCCAGCAGCATCCGGGACAACTATGGCTACACCTTC. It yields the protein CASSIRDNYGYTF.

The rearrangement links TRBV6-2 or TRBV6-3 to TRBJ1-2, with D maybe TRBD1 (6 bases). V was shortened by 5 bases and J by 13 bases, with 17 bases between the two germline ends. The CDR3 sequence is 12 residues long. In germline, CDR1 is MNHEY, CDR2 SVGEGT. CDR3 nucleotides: TGTGCCAGCAGTCGTTCACAGGGAGTTAGCACCTTC. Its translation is CASSRSQGVSTF.

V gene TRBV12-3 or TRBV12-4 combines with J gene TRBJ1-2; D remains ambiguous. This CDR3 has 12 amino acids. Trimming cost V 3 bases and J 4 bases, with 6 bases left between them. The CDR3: CASSLAGYGYTF. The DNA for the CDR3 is TGTGCCAGCAGTTTGGCAGGCTATGGCTACACCTTC.